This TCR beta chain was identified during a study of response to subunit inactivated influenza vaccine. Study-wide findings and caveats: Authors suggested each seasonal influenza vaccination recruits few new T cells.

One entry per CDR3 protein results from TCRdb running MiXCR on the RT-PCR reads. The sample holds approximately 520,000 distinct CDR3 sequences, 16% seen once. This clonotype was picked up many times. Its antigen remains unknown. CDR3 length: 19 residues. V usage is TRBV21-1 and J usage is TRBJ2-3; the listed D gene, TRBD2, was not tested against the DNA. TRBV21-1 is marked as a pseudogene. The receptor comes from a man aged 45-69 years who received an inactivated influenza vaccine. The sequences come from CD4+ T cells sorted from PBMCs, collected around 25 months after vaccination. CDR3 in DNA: TGTGCCAGTTCGAAAGAGGATGGGCCGACTGAAACGAGCACAGATACGCAGTATTTT. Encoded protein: CASSKEDGPTETSTDTQYF.